Listed here are 21 T cell receptor beta chains from one sample, sequenced in a study of technical replicates of blood from a few donors. Some clones are missing from TCRdb's copy, which holds only in-frame ones; the method was immunoSEQ multiplex PCR. This sample has tens of thousands of clones, with around 96% found just once. The material sequenced was T cells isolated from PBMCs. The receptor set was obtained from a human donor in good health.

The CDR3 spells CASGRDVNEQFF. In DNA form, the CDR3 reads TGTGCCAGCGGGCGTGATGTCAATGAGCAGTTCTTC. The rearrangement links TRBV6-1 to TRBJ2-1; D gene ambiguous. The germline gives CDR1 MNHNS, CDR2 SASEGT. Between the trimmed V and J ends, which lost 8 bases and 6 bases, there was a span of 11 bases. The CDR3 covers 12 residues.

The genes are TRBV5-1 and TRBJ1-2, with D possibly TRBD1 on 5 matching bases. Germline CDR1 reads SGHRS; CDR2 reads YFSETQ. With 0 bases removed from V and 7 bases from J, the gap between germline ends came to 13 bases. This CDR3 has 14 amino acids. Here the CDR3 reads CASSLGDLSIGYTF. CDR3 bases: TGCGCCAGCAGCTTGGGGGACTTATCAATTGGCTACACCTTC.

The chain is built from TRBV7-9 and TRBJ2-7; 8 nucleotides align to TRBD1. The germline V gene encodes CDR1 SEHNR and CDR2 FQNEAQ (reference sequence). This CDR3 comprises 13 residues. The ends lost 1 base at V and 5 bases at J; junction bases unmatched: 1. The CDR3 sequence is CASSLVTGDEQYF. CDR3 bases: TGTGCCAGCAGCTTAGTGACAGGGGACGAGCAGTACTTC. The full variable domain, in which reference TRBV7-9 and TRBJ2-7 provide the parts outside the CDR3, is DTGVSQNPRHKITKRGQNVTFRCDPISEHNRLYWYRQTLGQGPEFLTYFQNEAQLEKSRLLSDRFSAERPKGSFSTLEIQRTEQGDSAMYLCASSLVTGDEQYFGPGTRLTVT.

The chain couples TRBV4-1 to TRBJ2-7; the D gene is possibly TRBD1 (5 bases). Germline CDR1 MGHRA, CDR2 YSYEKL. This CDR3 region has 16 residues. V was trimmed by 5 bases and J by 1 base, leaving 18 bases between them. CDR3 sequence: CASSIELQGTSYEQYF. CDR3 DNA: TGCGCCAGCAGCATAGAACTCCAGGGCACATCCTACGAGCAGTACTTC.

The chain has TRBV7-9 and TRBJ2-3; the D is unclear. The V and J ends lost 1 base and 4 bases respectively, with 9 bases between them. Germline V lookup: CDR1 SEHNR, CDR2 FQNEAQ (reference sequence). The CDR3 sequence is 14 residues long. CDR3 loop: CASSLVESPDTQYF. DNA of the CDR3: TGTGCCAGCAGCTTAGTAGAGAGCCCAGATACGCAGTATTTT.

The gene calls are TRBV29-1 and TRBJ2-3; TRBD1 agrees at 8 bases. Germline CDR1 is SQVTM and CDR2 is ANQGSEA. CDR3 length: 13 residues. V was clipped by 8 bases and J by 1 base; unmatched bases: 5. DNA of the CDR3: TGCAGCTTACCGGGACAGGGCACAGATACGCAGTATTTT. As protein: CSLPGQGTDTQYF.

CDR3 nucleotide sequence: TGTGCCAGCAGTCCACTAGCGGGAGTAAATTACGAGCAGTACTTC. Translating it yields CASSPLAGVNYEQYF. The chain combines TRBV28 with TRBJ2-7; 11 bases align to TRBD2. J gave up 4 bases and V 5 bases, and 7 bases lay outside the gene matches. Germline V lookup: CDR1 MDHEN, CDR2 SYDVKM. This CDR3 has 15 residues.

The chain combines TRBV19 with TRBJ2-7; D is possibly TRBD1 (6 bases). Trimming took off 10 bases at V and 6 bases at J, with 19 bases between the two ends. The V gene's germline CDR1 is LNHDA and CDR2 SQIVND (reference sequence). CDR3 length: 13 residues. The CDR3 region is CATAPGDRAEQYF. In nucleotides, the CDR3 is TGTGCCACCGCCCCAGGGGATAGGGCCGAGCAGTACTTC.

The rearrangement joins TRBV29-1 to TRBJ2-3; 7 nucleotides line up with TRBD1. The CDR3 sequence is 13 residues long. Germline CDR1 SQVTM, CDR2 ANQGSEA. V dropped 7 bases and J dropped 4; count of bases not matched to a gene: 8. As DNA, the CDR3 is TGCAGCGGGATTACAGGGGCCGCAGATACGCAGTATTTT. Protein sequence: CSGITGAADTQYF.

The chain combines TRBV18 with TRBJ2-2; no definite D call. Germline V lookup: CDR1 KGHSH, CDR2 LQKENI. The CDR3 is 14 residues long. V was trimmed by 6 bases and J by 1 base, leaving 9 bases between them. In DNA, the CDR3 is TGTGCCAGCTCGCCGAGCCTGAACACCGGGGAGCTGTTTTTT. This translates into CASSPSLNTGELFF.

This clone appeared a single time. The chain is built from TRBV4-1 and TRBJ1-2, with 7 bases lining up with TRBD1. This CDR3 is built from 15 residues. Looked up from germline, CDR1 is MGHRA and CDR2 is YSYEKL. Germline trimming cut 2 bases from V and 3 bases from J; bases unmatched to any gene: 6. CDR3 in amino acids: CASSQMTRGDYGYTF. CDR3 sequence (DNA): TGCGCCAGCAGCCAAATGACCAGGGGGGACTATGGCTACACCTTC.

The genes are TRBV6-5 and TRBJ2-1, with TRBD1 matching 8 bases. The CDR3 has 14 amino acids. The V segment lost 9 bases and the J segment 8 bases; nucleotides outside the gene matches: 12. Germline V CDR1 and CDR2: MNHEY, SVGAGI. As DNA, the CDR3 is TGTGCCAGTGGAAAGGACAGGGCTTACGATGAGCAGTTCTTC. Its translation is CASGKDRAYDEQFF.

CDR3: CSVENGTSSYEQYF. CDR3 DNA sequence: TGCAGCGTGGAGAATGGGACTTCAAGCTACGAGCAGTACTTC. This chain connects TRBV29-1 to TRBJ2-7; weak D call: TRBD2 (6 bases). Germline values: CDR1 SQVTM, CDR2 ANQGSEA. V lost 6 bases and J lost 3, with 18 bases in between. This CDR3 has 14 residues.

V and J are TRBV5-1 and TRBJ2-5, with a tentative D call TRBD1 (6 bases). Germline V gene data show CDR1 as SGHRS and CDR2 as YFSETQ. Trimming cost V 4 bases and J 3 bases, with 16 bases left between them. CDR3 length equals 15 residues. In DNA, the CDR3 is TGCGCCAGCAGCGCCCGCCCCCGGACAGAAGAGACCCAGTACTTC. The encoded protein is CASSARPRTEETQYF.

This rearrangement joins TRBV5-4 to TRBJ2-2, with D possibly being TRBD2 (5 bases). Germline V gives CDR1 SGHNT, CDR2 YYREEE (reference sequence). Trimming removed 0 bases from V and 7 bases from J, with 16 bases in between. This CDR3 contains 16 residues. As DNA, the CDR3 is TGTGCCAGCAGCTTGGAAGTTTCGGGGTTGGGCGGGGAGCTGTTTTTT. Translating gives CASSLEVSGLGGELFF.

The rearrangement uses TRBV28 and TRBJ1-5; D unresolved. Germline loops: CDR1 MDHEN, CDR2 SYDVKM. The CDR3 is made up of 12 amino acids. V lost 6 bases and J 3 bases, leaving 6 bases between the germline ends. The CDR3 DNA follows: TGTGCCAGCAGCGGGGACAATCAGCCCCAGCATTTT. It translates to CASSGDNQPQHF. The full variable domain, in which reference TRBV28 and TRBJ1-5 provide the parts outside the CDR3, is DVKVTQSSRYLVKRTGEKVFLECVQDMDHENMFWYRQDPGLGLRLIYFSYDVKMKEKGDIPEGYSVSREKKERFSLILESASTNQTSMYLCASSGDNQPQHFGDGTRLSIL.

The rearrangement joins TRBV14 to TRBJ2-7, with TRBD1 identical over 7 bases. This CDR3 comprises 14 residues. Germline values: CDR1 SGHDN, CDR2 FVKESK. V lost 2 bases to trimming and J lost 4 bases; unmatched junction nucleotides: 5. CDR3 DNA sequence: TGTGCCAGCAGCCAACCCGGGACAGTATACGAGCAGTACTTC. It encodes CASSQPGTVYEQYF.

The chain recombines TRBV5-6 with TRBJ2-7; TRBD1 aligns across 8 bases. Trimming cost V 3 bases and J 5 bases; bases outside gene matches: 10. The CDR3 runs to 15 residues. Germline CDR1 and CDR2: SGHDT and YYEEEE. The CDR3 spells CASSSRGTGINEQYF. CDR3 nucleotide sequence: TGTGCCAGCAGCTCACGAGGGACAGGCATAAACGAGCAGTACTTC.

The chain uses TRBV6-1 and TRBJ2-7, with 8 bases aligning to TRBD2. In germline, CDR1 is MNHNS, CDR2 SASEGT. After removal of 4 bases from V and 3 bases from J, the junction contained 2 bases not matched to a gene. The CDR3 consists of 13 residues. The CDR3 DNA is TGTGCCAGCAGTGGTGCGGGGGGCTACGAGCAGTACTTC. Amino acid sequence: CASSGAGGYEQYF.

The chain combines TRBV27 with TRBJ1-1; D ambiguous. Between the trimmed V and J ends, which lost 3 bases and 8 bases, there was a span of 13 bases. Per germline, CDR1 MNHEY and CDR2 SMNVEV (reference sequence). This CDR3 is 13 amino acids long. CDR3: CASSFSGSQEAFF. In DNA, the CDR3 is TGTGCCAGCAGTTTTTCAGGCAGCCAAGAAGCTTTCTTT.

This chain uses TRBV7-8 with TRBJ2-7, with 9 bases that match TRBD2. CDR3 length equals 17 residues. Germline V gene sequence: CDR1 SGHVS, CDR2 FQNEAQ. J lost 0 bases, V lost 5 bases, and 11 bases had no gene match. The chain's CDR3 is CASSLGLAGRTSYEQYF. DNA of the CDR3: TGTGCCAGCAGCCTGGGCCTAGCGGGACGAACCTCCTACGAGCAGTACTTC.